This TCR beta chain was retrieved from a study of blood T cells in healthy people across ages. As to this clonotype: No antigen is known for it.

The use of a sample-barcoded 5' primer and a J-beta primer mix characterized a second PCR of roughly 6 to 11 cycles. TCRdb reanalysed the 5' RACE reads using MiXCR and keeps one entry per CDR3 protein. The sample has 1.5 million to 2 million distinct CDR3 sequences; around 35% are singletons. V lost 2 bases and J lost 6, with 12 bases in between. The germline CDR1 and CDR2 sequences are SGHKS and YYEKEE (reference sequence). This CDR3 has 13 amino acids. General study findings and limits: Possibly confounding the expanded clonotype changes was the fact that donor CMV status was unknown. Among T cells, TCR beta diversity per million cells dropped roughly linearly as age rose.

J is TRBJ2-7 and V is TRBV5-5; D might be TRBD2 (5 bases). The sequencing input was blood. The receptor's source is a woman aged 25 to 45 in good health. CDR3: CASSLDGGIEQYF. The DNA of the CDR3 is TGTGCCAGCAGCTTAGACGGAGGTATCGAGCAGTACTTC.